This T cell receptor beta chain came from a study of blood T cell repertoires in COVID-19. Study-wide background: Researchers got acute and convalescent COVID-19 samples from the United States, Italy and Spain. PBMCs, B-cell-depleted T cells, or T cells provided the cDNA or gDNA that made up the material.

In Seattle, patients joined the study during active infection and were tracked longitudinally. Unmatched junction bases numbered 1, after V lost 6 bases and J lost 1 base. CDR1 and CDR2 from the germline V gene are KGHSH and LQKENI. The CDR3 is 14 residues long. Using immunoSEQ multiplex PCR, the repertoire was profiled, and TCRdb retains in-frame clones only, with some absent. This sample yields some 180,000 clones, of which roughly 88% are seen a single time; around 7% belongs to the top ten. The sample was peripheral blood. This receptor was obtained from a woman aged 35 to 49 with COVID-19, enrolled during active disease. This chain joins TRBV18 and TRBJ1-1, with TRBD1 matching 11 bases. CDR3 protein: CASSGQGANTEAFF. The CDR3, as DNA: TGTGCCAGCTCCGGACAGGGGGCGAACACTGAAGCTTTCTTT.